The clone carrying this TCR beta chain was counted between two and nine times. Its matching antigen is unknown. The CDR3 has 15 amino acids. This entry is derived from a study of cytomegalovirus exposure and HLA in healthy donors. Overall study findings and caveats: According to a later analysis, donors in an Asian-associated ancestry cluster reportedly had fewer N-insertions than the 666-donor mean.

The PCR used 60 Vbeta and 13 Jbeta primers. Assay used: immunoSEQ multiplex PCR; TCRdb lists only in-frame clones, some missing. The data contain around 140,000 clones, 82% of them seen just once; the ten biggest clones take up 1.5% to 2.5%. The chain carries TRBV21-1 and TRBJ2-7; TRBD2 is taken as the D call from the table, unchecked against the DNA. TRBV21-1 corresponds to a pseudogene. The sequenced sample consisted of PBMCs. The receptor's source is a woman between 40 and 55 years old in good health and CMV-seronegative. The DNA of the CDR3 is TGTGCCAGCAGCAACTCGGGCGGGAGCTCTTACGAGCAGTACTTC. It specifies CASSNSGGSSYEQYF.